Following are 14 T cell receptor beta chains from one sample sequenced in a study of breast tumors, draining lymph nodes, adjacent tissues listed by TCRdb under 2016. Lymph node samples were obtained from the axillary draining lymph nodes of breast cancer patients. Libraries were made using multiplex PCR. TCRdb records Illumina HiSeq 2000 as the sequencer. TCRdb trimmed the raw reads at Q25, called clones with MiXCR and kept productive beta chains. All rows with the same CDR3 protein become a single entry with the most common DNA and genes. The sample has roughly 130,000 distinct CDR3 sequences on record, approximately 32% of them singletons. The top ten hold about 2.3% of the sample. Sequenced input: axillary lymph node tissue. These receptors were obtained from a female donor with breast cancer. Some clones in this sample may be carry-over from other donors' samples.

On this clonotype: A much larger clone differs from this one at a single base, so this may be a read error. The V and J genes are TRBV6-1 and TRBJ2-5, with D perhaps TRBD1 (6 bases). Trimming pared 5 bases from V and 3 bases from J, leaving 16 bases between. The germline V gene encodes CDR1 MNHNS and CDR2 SASEGT. The length of the CDR3 is 15 residues. In DNA form, the CDR3 reads TGTGCCAGCAGTAAGATGACAAGGGGGAAAGAGACCCAGTACTTC. It specifies CASSKMTRGKETQYF.

The chain carries TRBV20-1 and TRBJ2-1; maybe TRBD2 (6 bases). CDR3 size: 12 residues. V shed 3 bases and J shed 7 bases, with 10 bases lying between them. From germline, CDR1 is DFQATT and CDR2 SNEGSKA (reference sequence). CDR3: CSARGGPNEQFF. For the CDR3, the DNA is TGCAGTGCTAGGGGGGGACCTAATGAGCAGTTCTTC.

Points on this clonotype: A much larger clonotype is one base distant, so this may be a read error. This is likely a read error, given that the CDR3 carries no conserved phenylalanine or tryptophan at its end. The genes are TRBV12-3 or TRBV12-4 and TRBJ2-3; 9 nucleotides match TRBD2. After removal of 3 bases from V and 7 bases from J, the junction contained 8 bases not matched to a gene. The length of the CDR3 is 15 residues. Here the CDR3 reads CASSFERGAKNTQYL. DNA for the CDR3: TGTGCCAGCAGTTTCGAGCGGGGGGCTAAAAATACGCAGTATCTT.

This clonotype was seen ten or more times. The CDR3 spells CASSPGGASSYEQYF. CDR3 DNA sequence: TGTGCCAGCAGCCCCGGCGGGGCCAGCTCCTACGAGCAGTACTTC. This chain links TRBV7-2 with TRBJ2-7; perhaps TRBD2 as D (6 bases). The CDR3 has 15 residues. Germline CDR1 SGHTA, CDR2 FQGNSA. Trimming shortened V by 5 bases and J by 0 bases, and 14 bases separated the two germline ends. The complete variable domain, with remaining parts taken from reference TRBV7-2 and TRBJ2-7, reads GAGVSQSPSNKVTEKGKDVELRCDPISGHTALYWYRQSLGQGLEFLIYFQGNSAPDKSGLPSDRFSAERTGGSVSTLTIQRTQQEDSAVYLCASSPGGASSYEQYFGPGTRLTVT.

This clonotype was detected only once. The chain links TRBV2 to TRBJ2-7, with D possibly matching TRBD2 (7 bases). V lost 4 bases to trimming and J lost 2 bases, with 12 bases between them. The CDR3 covers 14 residues. Germline V gene sequence: CDR1 SNHLY, CDR2 FYNNEI. The CDR3 nucleotides read TGTGCCAGCAGTGGTGAGGGGGGGCCCTACGAGCAGTACTTC. It encodes CASSGEGGPYEQYF.

This clonotype was counted between two and nine times. This chain uses TRBV11-2 with TRBJ2-7; no firm D call. The germline CDR1 and CDR2 sequences are SGHAT and FQNNGV. V was shortened by 5 bases and J by 3 bases, with 11 bases between the two germline ends. CDR3 length: 13 amino acids. The CDR3 nucleotides read TGTGCCAGCAGCCCCCGACAAGGCTACGAGCAGTACTTC. This codes for CASSPRQGYEQYF.

Note on this clonotype: Likely a read error: the CDR3 ends without its conserved phenylalanine or tryptophan. This chain uses TRBV7-8 with TRBJ2-1; 7 bases map to TRBD2. The germline V gene encodes CDR1 SGHVS and CDR2 FQNEAQ. This CDR3 contains 14 residues. V trimming: 1 base; J trimming: 7 bases; junction bases outside the gene matches: 4. Here the CDR3 reads CASSLGGEGNEQFL. CDR3 nucleotides: TGTGCCAGCAGCTTAGGAGGGGAGGGGAATGAGCAGTTCCTC.

Ten or more counts support this clonotype. The chain carries TRBV6-4 and TRBJ2-7, with TRBD1 matching 9 bases. V shed 5 bases, J shed 5 bases, and the junction held 16 bases outside the gene matches. The CDR3 loop spans 17 amino acids. The germline gives CDR1 MRHNA, CDR2 SNTAGT. The CDR3 DNA reads as TGTGCCAGCAGTCAAGTCACAGGGGGCGAGCCGTTCCACGAGCAGTACGTC. Protein: CASSQVTGGEPFHEQYV.

This clonotype has only a few counts. The chain combines TRBV11-2 with TRBJ2-1, with TRBD1 as a possible D gene (5 bases). Germline CDR1 is SGHAT and CDR2 is FQNNGV. This CDR3 region has 17 residues. V lost 3 bases, J lost 9 bases, and 24 bases lay in between. The chain's CDR3 is CASSLGSRVTPDSEQFF. The CDR3 nucleotides read TGTGCCAGCAGCTTGGGCTCTCGAGTAACCCCCGACAGTGAGCAGTTCTTC.

The V call is TRBV29-1, the J call TRBJ2-7, with D perhaps TRBD2 (6 bases). The CDR3 is 15 residues long. Germline V CDR1 and CDR2: SQVTM, ANQGSEA. Trimming shortened V by 3 bases and J by 6 bases, and 21 bases separated the two germline ends. CDR3 in DNA: TGCAGCGTTGAGCCGGTGGAGGGCCGAACGGGCGAGCAGTACTTC. This translates into CSVEPVEGRTGEQYF.

This clonotype was detected ten times or more. The chain carries TRBV5-1 and TRBJ2-2; no clear D gene. The V end lost 2 bases, the J end lost 2 bases, and 10 bases lay between the germline ends. This CDR3 is built from 15 residues. Germline CDR1 and CDR2: SGHRS and YFSETQ. DNA for the CDR3: TGCGCCAGCAGCTTAGAGACCACCAACACCGGGGAGCTGTTTTTT. It specifies CASSLETTNTGELFF.

This clonotype has just a few counts. This may come from a read error, since a much larger clone is one base off. The chain is built from TRBV6-1 and TRBJ1-5, with D possibly being TRBD1 (5 bases). V lost 5 bases and J 12 bases, leaving 14 bases between the germline ends. Germline lookup yields CDR1 MNHNS and CDR2 SASEGT. This CDR3 comprises 12 residues. DNA for the CDR3: TGTGCCAGCAGTCAAGAAGGGGAGGGCCAGCATTTT. It codes for CASSQEGEGQHF.

CDR3 DNA sequence: TGTGCCAGCAGTGAAGGACAGCACTACAATGAGCAGTATTTT. Translation: CASSEGQHYNEQYF. The chain employs TRBV2 and TRBJ2-3; a possible D gene is TRBD1 (5 bases). V was shortened by 1 base and J by 11 bases, with 16 bases between the two germline ends. Germline CDR1 and CDR2: SNHLY and FYNNEI. The CDR3 loop spans 14 amino acids.

The J gene is TRBJ2-7, the V gene TRBV7-9; TRBD1 matches at 10 bases. Germline V gene sequence: CDR1 SEHNR, CDR2 FQNEAQ (reference sequence). Germline trimming cut 5 bases from V and 1 base from J; bases unmatched to any gene: 2. CDR3 length: 14 amino acids. The chain's CDR3 is CASSQGQGSYEQYF. The CDR3 DNA sequence: TGTGCCAGCAGCCAGGGACAGGGGTCCTACGAGCAGTACTTC.